This entry describes one T cell receptor beta chain. Its antigen is undetermined. The TRB cDNA libraries were prepared by 5' RACE with UMI labels. Reanalyzing the 5' RACE reads, TCRdb keeps one entry per CDR3 protein, without DNA. The sample table sets out about 150,000 distinct CDR3 sequences. The data originate from a study of CXCR3-negative and CXCR3-positive naive CD8 T cells. The length of the CDR3 is 14 residues. Per germline, CDR1 SGHRS and CDR2 YFSETQ. Study-level findings and limits: CXCR3-positive naive cells had more hydrophobic TRB CDR3s than CXCR3-negative naive cells.

The sequence was obtained from a human donor in good health. Some clones in this sample may be carry-over from other donors' samples. The gene calls are TRBV5-1 and TRBJ2-1. The sample comprised naive CXCR3+ CD8+ T cells from blood. Documented subset: CD45RO-CCR7+CD27+CD95- naive CD8+ T cells expressing CXCR3 (TNR3+). The CDR3: CASSLSPRNNEQFF.